Presented here are 24 T cell receptor beta chains from one specimen sequenced in a study of control samples from healthy donors and cancer patients. TCRdb keeps only in-frame clones here, not all; method: immunoSEQ multiplex PCR. The sample carries fewer than 200,000 clones, about 95% recorded once. Input material: PBMCs. The receptors come from a man aged 60-69 years with colorectal cancer.

The CDR3 loop reads CASSVDRTNYGYTF. The CDR3 nucleotides read TGTGCCAGCAGCGTAGACAGGACTAACTATGGCTACACCTTC. This chain uses TRBV9 with TRBJ1-2; D is perhaps TRBD1 (5 bases). In germline, CDR1 is SGDLS, CDR2 YYNGEE. The germline V and J ends were trimmed by 0 bases and 0 bases, with 6 bases remaining between them. This CDR3 is built from 14 residues.

The chain employs TRBV19 and TRBJ2-5; the D gene is possibly TRBD2 (5 bases). Germline CDR1 and CDR2: LNHDA and SQIVND (reference sequence). The CDR3 runs to 15 residues. Trimming shortened V by 7 bases and J by 5 bases, and 20 bases separated the two germline ends. CDR3: CASNAGPPSGETQYF. CDR3 sequence (DNA): TGTGCCAGTAACGCGGGCCCCCCCTCGGGGGAGACCCAGTACTTC. Variable domain in full (rest from reference TRBV19 and TRBJ2-5): DGGITQSPKYLFRKEGQNVTLSCEQNLNHDAMYWYRQDPGQGLRLIYYSQIVNDFQKGDIAEGYSVSREKKESFPLTVTSAQKNPTAFYLCASNAGPPSGETQYFGPGTRLLVL.

This chain connects TRBV19 to TRBJ1-2; tentative D call: TRBD1 (5 bases). V was trimmed by 3 bases and J by 4 bases, leaving 15 bases between them. CDR3 length: 15 amino acids. Per germline, CDR1 LNHDA and CDR2 SQIVND (reference sequence). The CDR3 nucleotides are TGTGCCAGTAGTATCGGGGGGAGTCTTTCCTATGGCTACACCTTC. Protein product: CASSIGGSLSYGYTF.

This clone was seen a single time. V and J are TRBV30 and TRBJ1-2; the D gene is possibly TRBD1 (6 bases). The germline V and J ends were trimmed by 1 base and 2 bases, with 14 bases remaining between them. This CDR3 region has 15 residues. The V gene's germline CDR1 is GTSNPN and CDR2 SVGIG (reference sequence). The CDR3 is CAWSGQDKGNYGYTF. In nucleotides, the CDR3 is TGTGCCTGGAGTGGACAGGACAAAGGGAACTATGGCTACACCTTC.

The table lists this clone with a count of one. The V call is TRBV11-2, the J call TRBJ2-7, with TRBD2 identical over 16 bases. J gave up 0 bases and V 5 bases, and 4 bases lay outside the gene matches. The CDR3 runs 17 residues. Germline V gene data show CDR1 as SGHAT and CDR2 as FQNNGV. The CDR3 loop reads CASSAGTSGGASYEQYF. The CDR3 DNA follows: TGTGCCAGCAGCGCCGGGACTAGCGGGGGGGCCTCCTACGAGCAGTACTTC.

The chain uses TRBV7-9 and TRBJ2-1; D call uncertain. Germline lookup yields CDR1 SEHNR and CDR2 FQNEAQ (reference sequence). This CDR3 comprises 17 residues. V was cut by 5 bases and J by 2 bases, with 19 bases left in between. CDR3 nucleotide sequence: TGTGCCAGCAGCCCGCCGATCCGGTACTCAGCCTACAATGAGCAGTTCTTC. Translated, it gives CASSPPIRYSAYNEQFF.

The chain carries TRBV5-6 and TRBJ1-2, with 7 bases aligning to TRBD1. Germline V gives CDR1 SGHDT, CDR2 YYEEEE. The V segment lost 4 bases and the J segment 8 bases; nucleotides outside the gene matches: 14. The CDR3 has 15 amino acids. The CDR3 is CASSSGQVAVAGYTF. CDR3 bases: TGTGCCAGCAGCAGTGGACAGGTCGCCGTAGCAGGCTACACCTTC. The full variable domain, completed using reference TRBV5-6 and TRBJ1-2, is DAGVTQSPTHLIKTRGQQVTLRCSPKSGHDTVSWYQQALGQGPQFIFQYYEEEERQRGNFPDRFSGHQFPNYSSELNVNALLLGDSALYLCASSSGQVAVAGYTFGSGTRLTVV.

This chain joins TRBV7-2 and TRBJ1-4; a possible D gene is TRBD1 (5 bases). V was clipped by 5 bases and J by 4 bases, with 17 bases between them. Germline V gene sequence: CDR1 SGHTA, CDR2 FQGNSA. The CDR3 sequence is 16 residues long. The CDR3 sequence is CASSPLGPGLNEKLFF. In DNA form, the CDR3 reads TGTGCCAGCAGCCCGCTGGGGCCAGGCCTTAATGAAAAACTGTTTTTT.

This chain links TRBV4-2 with TRBJ2-3, with TRBD2 identical over 10 bases. V shed 0 bases, J shed 5 bases, and the junction held 5 bases outside the gene matches. The CDR3 loop spans 16 amino acids. CDR1 and CDR2 from the germline V gene are LGHNA and YNFKEQ. This CDR3 reads CASSQDQRGGLDTQYF. The CDR3, as DNA: TGTGCCAGCAGCCAAGACCAGCGGGGGGGCTTAGATACGCAGTATTTT.

This chain joins TRBV14 and TRBJ2-6; tentative D call: TRBD2 (6 bases). V was cut by 0 bases and J by 3 bases, with 15 bases left in between. This CDR3 comprises 18 residues. CDR1 and CDR2 (germline): SGHDN, FVKESK. The CDR3 DNA is TGTGCCAGCAGCCAAGATTCGGGGGTTGGGTTTGGGGCCAACGTCCTGACTTTC. Its translation: CASSQDSGVGFGANVLTF.

V gene TRBV28 combines with J gene TRBJ1-5, with 8 bases identical to TRBD1. The CDR3 spans 18 residues. V was clipped by 7 bases and J by 0 bases; unmatched bases: 14. In germline, CDR1 is MDHEN, CDR2 SYDVKM. The CDR3 here is CASILRTGYFYSNQPQHF. The CDR3 region has the DNA TGTGCCAGCATCCTACGGACAGGGTATTTCTATAGCAATCAGCCCCAGCATTTT.

The V gene is TRBV29-1, the J gene TRBJ1-1; D is ambiguous. Per germline, CDR1 SQVTM and CDR2 ANQGSEA. Trimming removed 0 bases from V and 1 base from J, with 3 bases in between. This CDR3 is 12 amino acids long. CDR3 nucleotides: TGCAGCGTTGAAGACGGGAACACTGAAGCTTTCTTT. Translation: CSVEDGNTEAFF.

The rearrangement links TRBV6-1 to TRBJ2-7; D might be TRBD1 or TRBD2, each matching 6 bases. Germline loops: CDR1 MNHNS, CDR2 SASEGT. The germline V and J ends were trimmed by 3 bases and 4 bases, with 10 bases remaining between them. This CDR3 is built from 13 residues. The DNA for the CDR3 is TGTGCCAGCAGTGAGTGGGGGGCGTACGAGCAGTACTTC. Translated, it gives CASSEWGAYEQYF.

The CDR3: CASSVQGPPINYGYTF. CDR3 sequence (DNA): TGTGCCAGCAGCGTACAGGGGCCTCCCATTAACTATGGCTACACCTTC. The J gene is TRBJ1-2, the V gene TRBV11-2, with 7 bases identical to TRBD1. V shed 5 bases and J 1 base; nucleotides not matched to a gene: 10. CDR3 length: 16 amino acids. The V gene's germline CDR1 is SGHAT and CDR2 FQNNGV.

The chain combines TRBV7-9 with TRBJ2-7, with TRBD2 identical over 16 bases. Per the germline V gene, CDR1 is SEHNR and CDR2 is FQNEAQ (reference sequence). V was pared by 5 bases and J by 5 bases, with 6 bases of the junction left unmatched. This CDR3 has 16 amino acids. The CDR3 spells CASSHGTSGGADEQYF. DNA of the CDR3: TGTGCCAGCAGCCACGGGACTAGCGGGGGGGCGGACGAGCAGTACTTC.

Comments on this clone: The identical CDR3 is also encoded by other nucleotide sequences in the sample. J is TRBJ2-5 and V is TRBV7-9; D is unresolved. Per the germline V gene, CDR1 is SEHNR and CDR2 is FQNEAQ (reference sequence). V dropped 0 bases and J dropped 4 bases, with 6 bases sitting between them. This CDR3 comprises 13 residues. The CDR3 nucleotides read TGTGCCAGCAGCTTAGCAGGCTCAGAGACCCAGTACTTC. The encoded protein is CASSLAGSETQYF.

The rearrangement links TRBV30 to TRBJ1-2, with TRBD1 as a possible D gene (5 bases). Germline CDR1 GTSNPN, CDR2 SVGIG (reference sequence). The CDR3 has 13 residues. Trimming cost V 0 bases and J 8 bases, with 13 bases left between them. The CDR3 loop reads CAWSVAGGGGYTF. CDR3 DNA: TGTGCCTGGAGTGTTGCGGGGGGAGGAGGCTACACCTTC.

The chain has TRBV24-1 and TRBJ2-1; no definite D call. There are 12 residues in the CDR3. V lost 1 base, J lost 9 bases, and 6 bases lay in between. Germline V gene lookup returns CDR1 KGHDR and CDR2 SFDVKD. CDR3 loop: CATSDLKAEQFF. Written as DNA, the CDR3 is TGTGCCACCAGTGATTTAAAGGCTGAGCAGTTCTTC.

This clone was picked up one time. V gene TRBV2 combines with J gene TRBJ1-6; 7 nucleotides line up with TRBD1. J gave up 10 bases and V 3 bases, and 12 bases lay outside the gene matches. Germline V gives CDR1 SNHLY, CDR2 FYNNEI. CDR3 size: 16 residues. The CDR3, as DNA: TGTGCCAGCAGTGAGCGGGACAGCGGACTGGGATCACCCCTCCACTTT. This codes for CASSERDSGLGSPLHF.

The chain carries TRBV6-1 and TRBJ2-6, with 10 bases identical to TRBD1. Germline lookup yields CDR1 MNHNS and CDR2 SASEGT. With 3 bases clipped from V and 0 bases from J, the junction kept 5 bases outside the gene matches. The CDR3 spans 18 residues. The CDR3 is CASSERGQGFSGANVLTF. For the CDR3, the DNA is TGTGCCAGCAGTGAGAGGGGACAGGGGTTCTCTGGGGCCAACGTCCTGACTTTC.

CDR3 protein: CASIGDIRLKSSGNTIYF. The CDR3 nucleotides are TGTGCCAGTATTGGGGACATCAGACTCAAGAGCTCTGGAAACACCATATATTTT. The genes are TRBV19 and TRBJ1-3; D perhaps matches TRBD1 (6 bases). The CDR3 spans 18 residues. Germline assignment: CDR1 LNHDA and CDR2 SQIVND (reference sequence). The V end was cut by 7 bases, the J end by 0 bases, with 22 bases between.

The chain recombines TRBV5-1 with TRBJ1-1; D is unresolved. V was cut by 4 bases and J by 0 bases, with 7 bases left in between. The length of the CDR3 is 13 residues. Looked up from germline, CDR1 is SGHRS and CDR2 is YFSETQ. CDR3 sequence: CASSDGLNTEAFF. CDR3 bases: TGCGCCAGCAGCGACGGCCTGAACACTGAAGCTTTCTTT. Based on the CDR3 plus reference TRBV5-1 and TRBJ1-1, the full variable domain is KAGVTQTPRYLIKTRGQQVTLSCSPISGHRSVSWYQQTPGQGLQFLFEYFSETQRNKGNFPGRFSGRQFSNSRSEMNVSTLELGDSALYLCASSDGLNTEAFFGQGTRLTVV.

V is TRBV28 and J is TRBJ2-2, with a tentative D call TRBD2 (5 bases). V was cut by 1 base and J by 7 bases, with 13 bases left in between. CDR1 MDHEN and CDR2 SYDVKM come from the germline V gene. The CDR3 length is 15 residues. The CDR3 sequence is CASSLLAAGGGELFF. DNA for the CDR3: TGTGCCAGCAGTTTATTGGCCGCGGGCGGCGGGGAGCTGTTTTTT. Supplemented by reference TRBV28 and TRBJ2-2, the full variable domain reads DVKVTQSSRYLVKRTGEKVFLECVQDMDHENMFWYRQDPGLGLRLIYFSYDVKMKEKGDIPEGYSVSREKKERFSLILESASTNQTSMYLCASSLLAAGGGELFFGEGSRLTVL.

The chain combines TRBV5-4 with TRBJ1-1; tentatively, D is TRBD1 (5 bases). This CDR3 contains 14 residues. CDR1 and CDR2 from the germline V gene are SGHNT and YYREEE (reference sequence). The V gene lost 1 base and the J gene lost 2 bases, with 9 bases spanning the gap. In DNA form, the CDR3 reads TGTGCCAGCAGCTTGAATGGGGGTAACACTGAAGCTTTCTTT. Encoded protein: CASSLNGGNTEAFF. Supplemented by reference TRBV5-4 and TRBJ1-1, the full variable domain reads ETGVTQSPTHLIKTRGQQVTLRCSSQSGHNTVSWYQQALGQGPQFIFQYYREEENGRGNFPPRFSGLQFPNYSSELNVNALELDDSALYLCASSLNGGNTEAFFGQGTRLTVV.